A single TCR beta chain is shown here with its context. Its antigen is still unknown. The record has no base qualities; no much larger clone is one base away. TCR CDR3 regions were amplified from genomic DNA by multiplex PCR using the deep immunoSEQ assay. Extracted genomic DNA from each cell subset was distributed evenly across all wells of several immunoSEQ 96-well plates, and each plate was treated as a replicate. Each replicate PCR for sorted subsets received about 220 ng genomic DNA, equal to about 30,000 T cell genomes. Purified libraries were quantified with a Qubit 3.0 fluorometer, sized on a Bioanalyzer 2100, and re-quantified with the KAPA Library Quantification kit. A separate single-read 150-cycle Illumina NextSeq 550 flow cell was used to sequence each immunoSEQ 96-well plate. Regarding the original processing steps: The immunoSEQ output contained only junctional sequences without quality scores, so filtering could not match that applied to full-length reads. Sequences were annotated with PyIR, a Python wrapper for IgBLAST v1.9, and V/J genes and CDR3 were assigned using IMGT germline references. Reads were filtered out if the reads had weak V/J assignments (E-value above 1e-6), no CDR3, stop codons, out-of-frame junctions, or ambiguous translated residues. V3J clonotypes were defined as sequences sharing an identical inferred V gene, J gene, and CDR3 amino acid sequence. Percentage overlap between repertoires was calculated by dividing the number of shared unique clonotypes by the size of the smaller repertoire. Repertoire richness was assessed with RTK rarefaction, the Chao1 estimator, and Recon v2.1 estimates of unobserved clonotypes. Generation probabilities were computed with OLGA for all TCRbeta clonotypes obtained by the gDNA method from four donors. Here the immuneACCESS table is served through TCRdb, limited to in-frame sequences with V and J called. Missing clones are a known gap in these copies; in checked studies unresolved V genes cover under half, and the rest lacks a known reason. V and J calls and clone size follow that table, whereas D and trimming were derived from the DNA. Across this sample there are 500,000 to 550,000 clones, with approximately 95% seen only once. The top ten clonotypes cover about 0.064% of the sample.

Looking up the germline V gene yields CDR1 MRHNA and CDR2 SNTAGT. There are 15 amino acids in the CDR3, from cysteine to phenylalanine inclusive. Only the CDR3 DNA stays, 45 bases, in frame from base 1. V loses 4 bases, J loses 0 bases, and the germline ends lie 10 bases apart. The donors were healthy, HIV-negative adults who had no recently reported acute infections or vaccinations. Only Caucasian adults living in Nashville, Tennessee, USA were represented among the donors. Magnetic negative selection was used to enrich CD4+ T cells, after which naive cells were positively selected on CD45RA and the negative fraction became the memory subset. Blood was collected by leukapheresis, and PBMCs were isolated by Ficoll-Histopaque density gradient centrifugation and then cryopreserved in liquid nitrogen vapor phase. Analytical flow cytometry was used to check the purity and quantity of each magnetically sorted T cell population. Genomic DNA was isolated from each sorted fraction and quantified by UV absorbance on a Nanodrop 2000c.

This entry comes from a study of shared clonotypes between healthy human individuals (dated by TCRdb to 2018 to 2020). In the study overall: A couple of women and a few men aged 18 to 49 years were included in the cohort. For each donor, CD4 naive and CD4 memory were each given three plates, CD8 naive was given two plates, and CD8 memory was given one plate. Each donor's leukapheresis produced roughly between roughly 0.85 and 9.5 billion PBMCs. Libraries were prepared and TCR repertoires were sequenced by different laboratories using diverse techniques, in order to increase sequencing depth and limit assay-specific biases. To estimate repertoire size and how much clonotypes are shared between individuals, the study performed deep sequencing of blood TCR repertoires from a handful of healthy adults. Overall study outcomes, separate from this receptor: Rarefaction of sorted-subset datasets indicated incomplete sequencing despite the large sequencing depth. When a few donors were compared, the shared fraction of clonotypes was about 5.5% for naive CD4, roughly 3.3% for naive CD8, more than 2% for memory CD4, and 0.4% for memory CD8. Larger estimated clonotype richness was generally found for naive subsets than for memory subsets. Sampling was restricted to blood, and TCR repertoires in tissues likely differ from the TCR repertoires found in blood. Based on pairwise subsampling, the degree of clonotype sharing among donors was expected to be affected by sequencing depth. The genetic and exposure-history diversity represented was limited by the small number of donors. Compared with non-shared clonotypes, clonotypes shared by all four sorted-subset donors had higher generation probabilities.

Sequenced material: naive CD4+ T cells sorted from blood. In the paper's terms, the cell subset or site label means: CD45RA+ positively selected. The source is a woman in her twenties or thirties in good health. The rearranged chain carries TRBV6-4 and TRBJ1-5, with an unclear D gene assignment. Read as DNA, the sequence is TGTGCCAGCAGTGCAAACCCCGATAGCAATCAGCCCCAGCATTTT. Protein translation: CASSANPDSNQPQHF.